These 3 T cell receptor beta chains were sequenced from one sample in a study of blood T cell repertoires in COVID-19. The table came from immunoSEQ multiplex PCR; TCRdb's copy has only in-frame clones and leaves some out. The table has about 34,000 clones, approximately 88% seen once; the top ten hold 13% to 15%. The sequenced sample was peripheral blood. All receptors derive from a man in his 60s with active COVID-19.

The chain carries TRBV19 and TRBJ2-1; 10 bases line up with TRBD2. Germline CDR1 LNHDA, CDR2 SQIVND (reference sequence). CDR3 length equals 17 residues. Trimming cost V 7 bases and J 7 bases; bases outside gene matches: 16. The CDR3 loop is CASTTHYASGSRNEQFF. CDR3 coding DNA: TGTGCCAGTACCACTCATTACGCTAGCGGGAGCAGGAATGAGCAGTTCTTC.

This clone was seen only a few times. This chain connects TRBV5-8 to TRBJ1-2; 7 bases align to TRBD1. Germline V gene lookup returns CDR1 SGHTS and CDR2 YDEGEE. The CDR3 is made up of 18 amino acids. With 0 bases clipped from V and 0 bases from J, the junction kept 11 bases outside the gene matches. CDR3 sequence reads: CASSLVPGDSPANYGYTF. DNA for the CDR3: TGTGCCAGCAGCTTGGTCCCCGGGGACAGCCCAGCTAACTATGGCTACACCTTC.

This chain joins TRBV6-1 and TRBJ1-1, with 9 positions matching TRBD1. Trimming cost V 4 bases and J 3 bases; bases outside gene matches: 9. This CDR3 contains 16 residues. CDR1 is MNHNS and CDR2 is SASEGT in the germline V gene. CDR3 nucleotides: TGTGCCAGCAGTGGGGGAGGATGGACAGGGGACACTGAAGCTTTCTTT. Amino acid sequence: CASSGGGWTGDTEAFF.